This TCR beta chain derives from a study of lymphopenia after photon versus proton radiotherapy (dated by TCRdb to 2018 to 2020). General notes on the study: The immunological effects of photon versus proton radiation therapy were compared in patients with gastrointestinal tumors who developed high-grade lymphopenia. The goal of the study was to characterize the differences between the two radiation modalities in how they affect the immune system. The cohort comprised 15 to 20 patients with gastrointestinal tumors who received either photon or proton therapy and then developed lymphopenia.

This clone was seen just once. What this receptor recognizes is not known. There are no base qualities to consult, and no much larger clone falls within one base. Library generation was performed with the immunoSEQ multiplex PCR assay. T cell repertoires were profiled by deep sequencing of rearranged TCR beta loci, alongside multiparametric flow cytometry. The table comes from immuneACCESS by way of TCRdb, which keeps in-frame sequences with V and J called. Part of the clones is missing from these tables; in studies checked, under half for an unresolved V gene and the rest for unknown reasons. This sample lists roughly 40,000 clones; 70% to 90% were detected once. Approximately 10% of the sample is held by the ten biggest clonotypes. The study at large found these results: The survival association was examined only in patients who died, and the authors described better survival with proton therapy as a possibility, not as a demonstrated result. After the lymphocyte count nadir, oligoclonal expansion, especially of CD8+ Temra cells, was observed in photon-treated repertoires, and the drop in diversity was driven by this expansion. Proton-treated patients stayed relatively stable during treatment, while photon-treated patients lost naive T cells and TCR diversity and gained effector/memory populations. Across the cohort, a larger post-nadir drop in TCR diversity was inversely correlated with overall survival time among patients who died.

The CDR3 runs 14 amino acids, cysteine and phenylalanine included. Kept here is only the CDR3 DNA, which spans 42 bases and is read in frame from base 1. From a lookup of the germline V gene (reference sequence), CDR1 and CDR2 are MNHEY and SMNVEV. At the junction V is shortened by 5 bases and J by 2 bases, with 12 bases in between. The TCR comes from a woman between 65 and 79 years old with pancreatic cancer. Some clones in this sample may be carry-over from other donors' samples. The sequenced sample was peripheral blood, obtained from a patient treated with proton-based radiotherapy. Here the chain combines TRBV27 and TRBJ1-2; the D gene is possibly TRBD1, with 5 bases matching. The nucleotide sequence is given as TGTGCCAGCAGTCCCAGGGTAAACAACTATGGCTACACCTTC. It translates as CASSPRVNNYGYTF.